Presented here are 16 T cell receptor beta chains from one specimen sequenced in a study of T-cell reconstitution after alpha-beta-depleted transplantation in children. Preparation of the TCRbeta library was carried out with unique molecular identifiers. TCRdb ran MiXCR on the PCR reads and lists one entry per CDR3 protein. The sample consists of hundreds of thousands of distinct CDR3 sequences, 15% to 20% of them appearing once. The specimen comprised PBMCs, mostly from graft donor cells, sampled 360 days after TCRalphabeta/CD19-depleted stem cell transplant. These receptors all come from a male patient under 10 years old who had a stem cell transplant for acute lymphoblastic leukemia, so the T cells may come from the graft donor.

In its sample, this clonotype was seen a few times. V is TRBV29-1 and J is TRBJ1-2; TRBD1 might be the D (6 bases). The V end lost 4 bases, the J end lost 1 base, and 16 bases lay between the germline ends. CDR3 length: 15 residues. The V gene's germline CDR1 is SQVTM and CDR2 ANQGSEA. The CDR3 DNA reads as TGCAGCGTTGCTAAGACAGGAGGGTATAACTATGGCTACACCTTC. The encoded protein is CSVAKTGGYNYGYTF.

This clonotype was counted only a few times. The CDR3 region has the DNA TGTGCCACCAGTGATTTTAGGCAGGGCAATGAGCAGTTCTTC. It translates to CATSDFRQGNEQFF. The genes are TRBV24-1 and TRBJ2-1; a possible D gene is TRBD1 (5 bases). The germline V gene has CDR1 KGHDR and CDR2 SFDVKD. The CDR3 extends over 14 amino acids. Trimming stripped 1 base from V and 6 bases from J, with 9 bases between.

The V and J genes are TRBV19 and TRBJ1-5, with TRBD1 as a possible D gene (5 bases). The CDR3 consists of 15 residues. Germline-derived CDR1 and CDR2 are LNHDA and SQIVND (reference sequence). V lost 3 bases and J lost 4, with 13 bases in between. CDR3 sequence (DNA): TGTGCCAGTAGTATTTCGGCAGGGCCAAATCAGCCCCAGCATTTT. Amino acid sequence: CASSISAGPNQPQHF.

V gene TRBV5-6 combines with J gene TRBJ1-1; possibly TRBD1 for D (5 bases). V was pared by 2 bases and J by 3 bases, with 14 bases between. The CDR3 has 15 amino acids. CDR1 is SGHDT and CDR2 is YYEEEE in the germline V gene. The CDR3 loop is CASSLLQVGDTEAFF. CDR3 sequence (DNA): TGTGCCAGCAGCTTATTACAGGTCGGGGACACTGAAGCTTTCTTT.

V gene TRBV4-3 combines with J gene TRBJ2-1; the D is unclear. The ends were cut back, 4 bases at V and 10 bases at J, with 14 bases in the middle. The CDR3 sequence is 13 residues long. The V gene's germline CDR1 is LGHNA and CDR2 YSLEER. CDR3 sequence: CASSLSTNQEQFF. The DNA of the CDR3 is TGCGCCAGCAGCCTATCTACAAACCAAGAGCAGTTCTTC.

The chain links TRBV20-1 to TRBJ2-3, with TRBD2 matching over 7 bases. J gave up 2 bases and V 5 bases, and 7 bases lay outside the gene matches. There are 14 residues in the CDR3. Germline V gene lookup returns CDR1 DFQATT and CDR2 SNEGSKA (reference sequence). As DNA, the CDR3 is TGCAGTGCTCGATCGAGCGGGAACACAGATACGCAGTATTTT. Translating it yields CSARSSGNTDTQYF.

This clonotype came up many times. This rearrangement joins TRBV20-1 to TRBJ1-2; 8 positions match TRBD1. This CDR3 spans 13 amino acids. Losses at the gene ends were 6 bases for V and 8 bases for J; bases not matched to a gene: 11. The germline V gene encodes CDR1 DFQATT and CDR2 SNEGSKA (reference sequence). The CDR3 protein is CSALPDREGGYTF. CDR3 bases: TGCAGTGCCCTCCCGGACAGGGAGGGAGGCTACACCTTC.

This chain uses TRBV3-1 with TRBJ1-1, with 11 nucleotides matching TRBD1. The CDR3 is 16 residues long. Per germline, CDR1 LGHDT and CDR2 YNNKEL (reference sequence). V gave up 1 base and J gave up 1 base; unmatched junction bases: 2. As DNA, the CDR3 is TGTGCCAGCAGCCAAGGGACAGGGGGCTCGAACACTGAAGCTTTCTTT. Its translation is CASSQGTGGSNTEAFF. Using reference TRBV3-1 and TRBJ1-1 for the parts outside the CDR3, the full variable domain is DTAVSQTPKYLVTQMGNDKSIKCEQNLGHDTMYWYKQDSKKFLKIMFSYNNKELIINETVPNRFSPKSPDKAHLNLHINSLELGDSAVYFCASSQGTGGSNTEAFFGQGTRLTVV.

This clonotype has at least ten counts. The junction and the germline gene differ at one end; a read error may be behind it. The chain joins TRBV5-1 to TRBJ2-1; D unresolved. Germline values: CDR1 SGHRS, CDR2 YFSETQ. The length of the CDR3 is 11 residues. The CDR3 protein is CASSLVGEQFF. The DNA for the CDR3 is TGTGCCAGCAGCTTGGTCGGTGAGCAGTTCTTC. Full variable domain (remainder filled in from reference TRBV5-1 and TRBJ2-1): KAGVTQTPRYLIKTRGQQVTLSCSPISGHRSVSWYQQTPGQGLQFLFEYFSETQRNKGNFPGRFSGRQFSNSRSEMNVSTLELGDSALYLCASSLVGEQFFGPGTRLTVL.

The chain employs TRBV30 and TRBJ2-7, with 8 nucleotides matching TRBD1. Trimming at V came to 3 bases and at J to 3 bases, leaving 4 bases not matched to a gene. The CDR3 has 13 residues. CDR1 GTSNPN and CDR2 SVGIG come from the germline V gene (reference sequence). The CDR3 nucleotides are TGTGCCTGGAGCCGGGACAGGAGCTACGAGCAGTACTTC. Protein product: CAWSRDRSYEQYF.

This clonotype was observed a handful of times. The CDR3 region is CSARQGVFSGELFF. The CDR3 DNA follows: TGCAGTGCTAGACAGGGGGTCTTCTCCGGGGAGCTGTTTTTT. The rearrangement joins TRBV20-1 to TRBJ2-2; 7 bases are shared with TRBD1. Germline trimming cut 2 bases from V and 6 bases from J; bases unmatched to any gene: 6. The germline gives CDR1 DFQATT, CDR2 SNEGSKA (reference sequence). The CDR3 has 14 amino acids.

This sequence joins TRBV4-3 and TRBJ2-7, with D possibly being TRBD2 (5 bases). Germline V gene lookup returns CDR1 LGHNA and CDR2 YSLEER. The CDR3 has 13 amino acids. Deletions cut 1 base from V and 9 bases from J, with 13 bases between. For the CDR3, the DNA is TGCGCCAGCAGCCAAGGAGGAGGCATAGGGCAGTACTTC. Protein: CASSQGGGIGQYF.

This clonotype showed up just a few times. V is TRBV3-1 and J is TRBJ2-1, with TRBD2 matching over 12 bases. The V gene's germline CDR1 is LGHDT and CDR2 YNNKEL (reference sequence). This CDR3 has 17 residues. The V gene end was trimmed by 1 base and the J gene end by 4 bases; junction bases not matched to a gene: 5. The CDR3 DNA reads TGTGCCAGCAGCCAAGCTGTGACTAGCGGGAGATACAATGAGCAGTTCTTC. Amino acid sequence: CASSQAVTSGRYNEQFF.

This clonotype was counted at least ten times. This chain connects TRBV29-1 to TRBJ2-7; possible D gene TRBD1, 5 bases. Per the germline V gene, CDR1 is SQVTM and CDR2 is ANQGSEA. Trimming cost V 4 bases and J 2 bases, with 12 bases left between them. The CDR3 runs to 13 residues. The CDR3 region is CSVAKGPTYEQYF. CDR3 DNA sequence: TGCAGCGTTGCGAAGGGGCCCACCTACGAGCAGTACTTC.

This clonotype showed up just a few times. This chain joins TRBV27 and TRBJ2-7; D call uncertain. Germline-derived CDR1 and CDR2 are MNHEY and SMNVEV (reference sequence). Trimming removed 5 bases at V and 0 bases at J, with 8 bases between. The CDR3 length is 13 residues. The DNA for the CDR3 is TGTGCCAGCAGTGGACCGAGCTCCTACGAGCAGTACTTC. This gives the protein CASSGPSSYEQYF.

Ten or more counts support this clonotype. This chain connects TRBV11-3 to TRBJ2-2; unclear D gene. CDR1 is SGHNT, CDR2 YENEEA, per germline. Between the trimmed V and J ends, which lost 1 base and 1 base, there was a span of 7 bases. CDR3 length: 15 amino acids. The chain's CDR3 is CASSLVEGNTGELFF. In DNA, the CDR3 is TGTGCCAGCAGCTTAGTTGAAGGGAACACCGGGGAGCTGTTTTTT.